A single sample is the source of the 19 T cell receptor beta chains below, sequenced in a study of glioma-infiltrating T cells. Using RNA template, CDR3s of TCR alpha and beta were amplified with iRepertoire arm-PCR. Via MiXCR, TCRdb re-called the multiplex PCR reads, giving one row per CDR3 protein. Among approximately 40,000 distinct CDR3 sequences listed, about 20% were seen once. The specimen was glioma tissue, nonneoplastic brain tissue, or PBMCs (not recorded which). Source of these receptors: a human donor with low-grade glioma or glioblastoma, undergoing nonglioma brain surgery, or in good health (not recorded which).

This clonotype appeared many times. The CDR3 sequence: CSALGLADNEQFF. In DNA, the CDR3 is TGCAGTGCGCTGGGACTAGCGGACAATGAGCAGTTCTTC. This rearrangement joins TRBV20-1 to TRBJ2-1; the match to TRBD2 covers 11 bases. CDR3 length: 13 residues. Germline values: CDR1 DFQATT, CDR2 SNEGSKA (reference sequence). V was pared by 6 bases and J by 5 bases, with 3 bases of the junction left unmatched.

Concerning this clonotype itself: Given a much more abundant clone one base away, this may be a read error. This rearrangement joins TRBV7-2 to TRBJ1-1, with a weak D call TRBD1 (5 bases). The CDR3 is 12 amino acids. V lost 5 bases and J 6 bases, leaving 10 bases between the germline ends. The V gene's germline CDR1 is SGHTA and CDR2 FQGNSA. The CDR3 spells CASSVDMSEAFF. CDR3 in DNA: TGTGCCAGCAGCGTGGACATGTCTGAAGCTTTCTTT.

This clonotype was counted ten times or more. The rearrangement joins TRBV7-2 to TRBJ2-3; 10 positions match TRBD2. Trimming took 0 bases from V and 5 from J; bases not matched to a gene: 8. There are 17 residues in the CDR3. Per the germline V gene, CDR1 is SGHTA and CDR2 is FQGNSA. The CDR3 loop reads CASSLARLAGVIDTQYF. The CDR3 nucleotides read TGTGCCAGCAGCTTAGCGCGTCTAGCGGGAGTTATAGATACGCAGTATTTT.

This clonotype was recorded a few times. The J gene is TRBJ1-2, the V gene TRBV20-1; possibly TRBD1 for D (5 bases). V lost 6 bases and J lost 6, with 17 bases in between. This CDR3 is built from 13 residues. Germline V CDR1 and CDR2: DFQATT, SNEGSKA (reference sequence). The CDR3 spells CSADEQGVNGYTF. The CDR3 DNA reads as TGCAGTGCCGATGAGCAGGGAGTCAATGGCTACACCTTC.

Worth noting for this clonotype: This may arise from a read error, as a much more abundant clone is one base away. This chain connects TRBV3-1 to TRBJ2-1; D might be TRBD2 (5 bases). CDR3 length: 14 amino acids. Germline V lookup: CDR1 LGHDT, CDR2 YNNKEL (reference sequence). V was trimmed by 6 bases and J by 4 bases, leaving 13 bases between them. The CDR3: CASRLGGGYNEQFF. In DNA form, the CDR3 reads TGTGCCAGCAGACTAGGTGGTGGGTACAATGAGCAGTTCTTC.

This clonotype counts as medium-sized. The chain recombines TRBV20-1 with TRBJ2-1; 10 nucleotides agree with TRBD2. CDR1 and CDR2 from the germline V gene are DFQATT and SNEGSKA (reference sequence). The V and J ends lost 6 bases and 7 bases, in that order; junction bases with no gene match: 9. The CDR3 totals 14 residues. CDR3 bases: TGCAGTGCCGGACCGGGACTAGCGAGGAATGAGCAGTTCTTC. Protein product: CSAGPGLARNEQFF.

CDR3: CASSQDLGTVNRQFF. The CDR3 DNA is TGTGCCAGCAGCCAAGATCTAGGCACAGTGAATAGGCAGTTCTTC. The J gene is TRBJ2-1, the V gene TRBV4-2; D not resolved. The CDR3 covers 15 residues. Germline V gene lookup returns CDR1 LGHNA and CDR2 YNFKEQ. V was pared by 0 bases and J by 12 bases, with 18 bases between.

This clonotype was counted ten times or more. The V and J genes are TRBV20-1 and TRBJ2-5; weak D call: TRBD1 (6 bases). The CDR3 consists of 13 residues. From germline, CDR1 is DFQATT and CDR2 SNEGSKA (reference sequence). Trimming took 5 bases from V and 5 from J, leaving 15 bases between them. The CDR3 region is CSAPLQGGETQYF. CDR3 in DNA: TGCAGTGCTCCCCTACAGGGTGGCGAGACCCAGTACTTC.

The V gene is TRBV5-1, the J gene TRBJ2-2; 7 nucleotides line up with TRBD1. Germline CDR1 reads SGHRS; CDR2 reads YFSETQ. With 2 bases clipped from V and 2 bases from J, the junction kept 6 bases outside the gene matches. CDR3 length: 16 residues. Here the CDR3 DNA reads TGCGCCAGCAGCTTACAGGGGCTCCTAAACACCGGGGAGCTGTTTTTT. Translation gives CASSLQGLLNTGELFF.

This chain joins TRBV28 and TRBJ2-7; 7 bases are a match to TRBD2. From germline, CDR1 is MDHEN and CDR2 SYDVKM. CDR3 length equals 13 residues. The ends lost 9 bases at V and 5 bases at J; junction bases unmatched: 10. CDR3 amino acids: CARIRRGRNEQYF. The CDR3 DNA reads as TGTGCCAGAATTAGGCGGGGGAGAAACGAGCAGTACTTC.

This clonotype was observed many times. The V gene is TRBV4-1, the J gene TRBJ2-5; 10 nucleotides agree with TRBD1. There are 14 residues in the CDR3. The V segment lost 6 bases and the J segment 2 bases; nucleotides outside the gene matches: 3. Germline CDR1 is MGHRA and CDR2 is YSYEKL. CDR3 sequence: CASRRGQGQETQYF. CDR3 DNA sequence: TGCGCCAGCAGGCGGGGACAGGGGCAAGAGACCCAGTACTTC.

The CDR3 nucleotides read TGTGCCAGCAGCCCGGGGAACTATGGCTACACCTTC. Translation: CASSPGNYGYTF. The chain is built from TRBV9 and TRBJ1-2; no definite D call. The CDR3 extends over 12 amino acids. Per germline, CDR1 SGDLS and CDR2 YYNGEE. V lost 4 bases to trimming and J lost 2 bases, with 6 bases between them.

This clonotype came up a few times. The CDR3 DNA reads TGCGCCAGCAGCTTGGATCGTGGGGGCGGACCCTACGAGCAGTACTTC. Its protein product is CASSLDRGGGPYEQYF. The genes are TRBV5-1 and TRBJ2-7; TRBD1 might be the D (6 bases). CDR3 length: 16 amino acids. The germline V and J ends were trimmed by 0 bases and 2 bases, with 15 bases remaining between them. Germline CDR1 is SGHRS and CDR2 is YFSETQ.

Many counts were recorded for this clonotype. The rearrangement joins TRBV4-2 to TRBJ1-1; a possible D gene is TRBD1 (5 bases). Trimming removed 1 base at V and 4 bases at J, with 7 bases between. CDR1 and CDR2 (germline): LGHNA, YNFKEQ. This CDR3 comprises 13 residues. As DNA, the CDR3 is TGTGCCAGCAGCCAAGGAGGGACCACTGAAGCTTTCTTT. Translated, it gives CASSQGGTTEAFF.

This clonotype was found many times. The chain joins TRBV4-3 to TRBJ2-1; a weak D match, TRBD2 (5 bases). Trimming pared 1 base from V and 10 bases from J, leaving 11 bases between. Germline CDR1 is LGHNA and CDR2 is YSLEER. This CDR3 is built from 13 residues. The CDR3 reads CASSQVLSDEQFF. CDR3 DNA sequence: TGCGCCAGCAGCCAAGTCCTTAGCGACGAGCAGTTCTTC.

This clonotype was observed a handful of times. This CDR3 reads CASSIDQGARAGEQFF. DNA of the CDR3: TGTGCCAGTAGTATAGATCAGGGCGCAAGGGCGGGTGAGCAGTTCTTC. The gene calls are TRBV19 and TRBJ2-1; D assignment may be TRBD1 or TRBD2 (5 bases each). The V end was cut by 0 bases, the J end by 9 bases, with 18 bases between. Germline assignment: CDR1 LNHDA and CDR2 SQIVND (reference sequence). This CDR3 is built from 16 residues.

Note on this clonotype: One junction end disagrees with the germline gene, perhaps due to a read error. V is TRBV20-1 and J is TRBJ2-3; 7 positions match TRBD1. Germline V gene data show CDR1 as DFQATT and CDR2 as SNEGSKA (reference sequence). The CDR3 is 15 amino acids. CDR3: CSAPDGTANTDTQYF. In DNA, the CDR3 is TGCAGTGCTCCAGACGGGACAGCGAACACAGATACGCAGTATTTC.

In its sample, this clonotype was seen many times. The chain joins TRBV4-1 to TRBJ1-1; maybe TRBD1 (6 bases). Trimming cost V 2 bases and J 1 base, with 11 bases left between them. The CDR3 length is 15 residues. Germline values: CDR1 MGHRA, CDR2 YSYEKL. In nucleotides, the CDR3 is TGCGCCAGCAGCCAAACCCTAGGGGGGAACACTGAAGCTTTCTTT. As protein: CASSQTLGGNTEAFF.

Relative to its sample, this clonotype is medium-sized. This chain joins TRBV28 and TRBJ2-7; 7 bases are shared with TRBD2. The J segment lost 2 bases and the V segment lost 3 bases, leaving 7 bases of the junction unmatched. This CDR3 comprises 15 residues. Germline CDR1 MDHEN, CDR2 SYDVKM. CDR3 sequence: CASSFATGGPYEQYF. CDR3 in DNA: TGTGCCAGCAGTTTTGCGACGGGAGGCCCCTACGAGCAGTACTTC.